The 27 T cell receptor delta chains reported below all come from one sample, sequenced in a study of γδ T cells in repeated Plasmodium falciparum infection. TCRdb reapplied CATT to the multiplex PCR reads. The data hold around 86,000 delta-chain clones, with almost 1.5% observed a single time. Bulk repertoires came from Vgamma9/Vdelta2+ or Vdelta2-negative gammadelta T cells flow-sorted from PBMC. Input material: gamma-delta T cells from blood. The receptors come from a pool of human donors (malaria-infected and uninfected, not separated).

The table lists this clone with many counts. TCRdb's listed protein matches a much larger clone and diverges from this DNA's translation at residue 5, likely through a read error; the protein shown comes from the DNA. V usage is TRDV1 and J usage is TRDJ1, with D unresolved. There are 10 residues in the CDR3. Germline CDR1 is TSWWSYY and CDR2 is QGS. V lost 5 bases and J 8 bases, leaving 6 bases between the germline ends. CDR3 amino acids: CALGRAKLIF. The DNA of the CDR3 is TGTGCTCTTGGGAGGGCCAAACTCATCTTT.

This clone appeared a few times. CDR3 DNA: TGTGCTCTTGGGGAACTTTTTGCCGTACCTGGGGACAACACCGATAAACTCATCTTT. It translates to CALGELFAVPGDNTDKLIF. This chain uses TRDV1 with TRDJ1, with a possible D match to TRDD3 (6 bases). The CDR3 sequence is 19 residues long. Germline V gene data show CDR1 as TSWWSYY and CDR2 as QGS. V lost 0 bases and J 0 bases, leaving 20 bases between the germline ends.

The sample holds a few counts of this clone. This DNA's translation differs at residue 5 from TCRdb's protein, which comes from a much larger clone; a read error is likely, and the protein shown is translated from the DNA. The CDR3 is CALGNGPSYLWGISITARKLIF. In nucleotides, the CDR3 is TGTGCTCTTGGGAATGGACCTTCCTACCTTTGGGGGATATCGATCACGGCACGTAAACTCATCTTT. The genes are TRDV1 and TRDJ1, with D perhaps assigned TRDD2 or TRDD3 (9 bases each). TCRdb leaves out the J gene; it was filled in here by matching the DNA to germline. Germline V gene lookup returns CDR1 TSWWSYY and CDR2 QGS. This CDR3 spans 22 amino acids. Trimming removed 5 bases at V and 7 bases at J, with 41 bases between.

With regard to this clone: Only one base separates this from a far larger clonotype, so it likely reflects a read error. Other DNA sequences within the sample encode an identical CDR3. The rearrangement uses TRDV2 and TRDJ1; 8 bases map to TRDD3. The J gene is absent in TCRdb and was assigned here via DNA matching to germline. Germline CDR1 reads GEAIGNYY; CDR2 reads EKD. The CDR3 has 21 residues. Written as DNA, the CDR3 is TGTGCCTGCGACACAATAAAACACTCGGGGATACTCCGGGACGGCTCCGATAAACTCATCTTT. It codes for CACDTIKHSGILRDGSDKLIF.

The sample holds many counts of this clone. The TCRdb record carries a much larger clone's protein, which differs from this DNA's translation at residue 9; a read error is the likely cause, and the protein listed here is the DNA translation. This chain uses TRDV2 with TRDJ1, with D tentatively TRDD3 (5 bases). The CDR3 extends over 20 amino acids. Germline values: CDR1 GEAIGNYY, CDR2 EKD. V was cut by 7 bases and J by 0 bases, with 32 bases left in between. In DNA form, the CDR3 reads TGTGCCTGCAAGCTCTACACTCCTCCCCGGGGACTTATTTACACCGATAAACTCATCTTT. Translating it yields CACKLYTPPRGLIYTDKLIF.

At least ten counts were recorded for this clone. TCRdb's entry gives the protein of a much larger clone, which mismatches this DNA's translation at residue 2, likely from a read error; the protein reported here is translated from the DNA. The chain recombines TRDV2 with TRDJ1, with D possibly TRDD3 on 6 matching bases. CDR1 GEAIGNYY and CDR2 EKD come from the germline V gene. CDR3 length: 18 residues. The CDR3, as DNA: TGTTCCTGTGACACCCTTTCTCCAAGAGATACGGGGACCGATAAACTCATCTTT. The encoded protein is CSCDTLSPRDTGTDKLIF.

This clone was seen a handful of times. The protein TCRdb gives is from a much larger clone and does not agree with this DNA's translation at residue 7, likely a read error; the protein shown here comes from the DNA. The chain combines TRDV2 with TRDJ2; D is uncertain. The J gene, left out of TCRdb, was set here by checking the DNA against germline. CDR1 and CDR2 (germline): GEAIGNYY, EKD. V dropped 5 bases and J dropped 3 bases, with 12 bases sitting between them. The CDR3 consists of 14 residues. DNA of the CDR3: TGTGCCTGTGCCCCCGTTGACCTGACAGCACAACTCTTCTTT. Amino acid sequence: CACAPVDLTAQLFF.

With regard to this clone: This is likely an artifact of a read error, given a far larger clone one base away. This specimen includes other DNA sequences encoding the same CDR3. This chain joins TRDV1 and TRDJ2; 10 bases agree with TRDD3. The J segment lost 1 base and the V segment lost 3 bases, leaving 23 bases of the junction unmatched. Germline V CDR1 and CDR2: TSWWSYY, QGS. CDR3 size: 23 residues. As DNA, the CDR3 is TGTGCTCTTGGGGATCTAAGTCTCCCTAGCCAGACTGGGGGATGTAATTTGACAGCACAACTCTTCTTT. Protein: CALGDLSLPSQTGGCNLTAQLFF.

CDR3 DNA: TGTGCCTGTGACACTTTTTTTGGCCGTACTGGGGGATTGTACACCGATAAACTCATCTTT. Protein sequence: CACDTFFGRTGGLYTDKLIF. The J gene is TRDJ1, the V gene TRDV2, with 10 bases aligning to TRDD3. TCRdb supplies no J gene; here it was assigned by aligning the nucleotide sequence to germline. CDR3 size: 20 residues. Germline CDR1 is GEAIGNYY and CDR2 is EKD. With V trimmed by 1 base and J by 0 bases, 16 bases remained unmatched.

Points on this clone: It is likely a read error: a sequence one base away is far more abundant. The same CDR3 is also encoded by other DNA sequences in this sample. The chain links TRDV2 to TRDJ1; perhaps TRDD3 as D (6 bases). TCRdb records no J gene; here it was assigned by comparing the DNA to germline. Germline V gene lookup returns CDR1 GEAIGNYY and CDR2 EKD. Trimming pared 3 bases from V and 5 bases from J, leaving 42 bases between. The CDR3 is made up of 23 amino acids. CDR3 in DNA: TGTGCCTGTGACCCCGTAAAAGGACCATTCCCGCGTACTGGGCGGAAGGAGGTTGATAAACTCATCTTT. Amino acid sequence: CACDPVKGPFPRTGRKEVDKLIF.

A note on this clone: A far larger clone is one nucleotide away, so this likely arose from a read error. This sample also contains other DNA sequences that code for the same CDR3. The chain couples TRDV1 to TRDJ1; 9 bases line up with TRDD3. The J gene comes from matching the DNA to germline here; TCRdb lacks it. CDR1 is TSWWSYY and CDR2 is QGS in the germline V gene. This CDR3 comprises 22 residues. CDR3 sequence reads: CALGENPIKGLGDLLYTDKLIF. CDR3 nucleotide sequence: TGTGCTCTCGGGGAAAACCCCATTAAGGGGCTGGGGGATCTCCTGTACACCGATAAACTCATCTTT.

This clone was seen more than once but under ten times. The protein held in TCRdb is that of a much larger clone and does not match this DNA's translation at residue 7, likely because of a read error; the protein shown is translated from the DNA. This chain links TRDV1 with TRDJ1; D possibly corresponds to TRDD3 (6 bases). The J gene, not given by TCRdb, was assigned here from a germline match of the nucleotide sequence. In germline, CDR1 is TSWWSYY, CDR2 QGS. The CDR3 length is 13 residues. The CDR3 region is CALREPGDPKLIF. The CDR3 nucleotides are TGTGCTCTTAGGGAACCGGGGGACCCTAAACTCATCTTT.

This clone occurred a few times. TCRdb's listed protein matches a much larger clone and diverges from this DNA's translation at residue 11, likely through a read error; the protein shown comes from the DNA. The V and J genes are TRDV2 and TRDJ1; 10 bases map to TRDD3. No J segment appears in TCRdb, so it was assigned here by matching the sequence to germline. Germline V gives CDR1 GEAIGNYY, CDR2 EKD. CDR3 length: 14 residues. V lost 1 base to trimming and J lost 10 bases; unmatched junction nucleotides: 8. The CDR3 here is CACDTLGDTRRLIF. CDR3 DNA sequence: TGTGCCTGTGACACGTTGGGGGATACCCGGAGACTCATCTTT.

A note on this clone: TCRdb attributes to this sequence the protein of a much larger clone, which differs from the DNA translation at residue 7; a read error is likely, and the protein displayed is translated from the DNA. The chain links TRDV3 to TRDJ1; TRDD3 is a possible D gene (5 bases). The CDR3 contains 16 residues. Deletions cut 3 bases from V and 0 bases from J, with 20 bases between. Germline-derived CDR1 and CDR2 are TVYSNPD and GDNSRS (reference sequence). CDR3 in amino acids: CALQYWWISYTDKLIF. The CDR3 region has the DNA TGTGCCTTACAGTACTGGTGGATATCGTACACCGATAAACTCATCTTT.

With respect to this clone: TCRdb's protein, taken from a much larger clone, differs from this DNA's translation at residue 12, likely owing to a read error; the protein displayed comes from the DNA. The chain uses TRDV1 and TRDJ1, with 11 nucleotides matching TRDD3. J lost 0 bases, V lost 0 bases, and 9 bases had no gene match. Germline V CDR1 and CDR2: TSWWSYY, QGS. CDR3 length equals 19 residues. CDR3 nucleotides: TGTGCTCTTGGGGAACTCCCGGCTGGGGGATACTGCTACACCGATAAACTCATCTTT. This sequence encodes CALGELPAGGYCYTDKLIF.

This clone was recorded many times. For this DNA, TCRdb reports the protein of a much larger clone, which diverges at residue 15, most likely from a read error; the protein presented here is translated directly from the DNA. V gene TRDV2 combines with J gene TRDJ1; TRDD3 aligns across 7 bases. The germline V gene has CDR1 GEAIGNYY and CDR2 EKD. The CDR3 sequence is 17 residues long. The CDR3 coding sequence is TGTGCCTGTGACACCGTGGGGGAGGCCCCGAGAACCGATAAACACATCTTT. Its translation is CACDTVGEAPRTDKHIF.

In its sample, this clone was seen many times. TCRdb has a much larger clone's protein, which differs at residue 4 from the translation of this DNA, likely because of a read error; what is shown is the protein translated from the DNA. The chain uses TRDV1 and TRDJ1, with TRDD3 matching over 9 bases. The germline CDR1 and CDR2 sequences are TSWWSYY and QGS. The CDR3 length is 18 residues. The CDR3: CALEELSYWGTPYSKLIF. The CDR3 nucleotides are TGTGCTCTTGAGGAACTGTCCTACTGGGGGACCCCCTATAGTAAACTCATCTTT.

This clone was counted a few times. A read error likely explains why the TCRdb protein, taken from a much larger clone, differs from this DNA's translation at residue 16; the protein shown is translated from the DNA. The chain joins TRDV2 to TRDJ1, with 10 bases that match TRDD3. TCRdb leaves out the J gene; it was filled in here by matching the DNA to germline. Germline V gives CDR1 GEAIGNYY, CDR2 EKD. This CDR3 has 20 amino acids. V was clipped by 3 bases and J by 6 bases; unmatched bases: 24. The CDR3 DNA is TGTGCCTGTGACCCAATCAGCGGCGGGGGGATACGCGAATTGGCCAATAAACTCATCTTT. It specifies CACDPISGGGIRELANKLIF.

Concerning this clone itself: For this DNA, TCRdb reports the protein of a much larger clone, which diverges at residue 14, most likely from a read error; the protein presented here is translated directly from the DNA. The chain combines TRDV1 with TRDJ1, with D maybe TRDD3 (6 bases). Between the trimmed V and J ends, which lost 1 base and 2 bases, there was a span of 29 bases. This CDR3 spans 21 amino acids. Germline lookup yields CDR1 TSWWSYY and CDR2 QGS. The DNA of the CDR3 is TGTGCTCTTGGGGAACAGGCTTTCAATTGGCTGCTGGGGAATACAACCGATAAACTCATCTTT. As protein: CALGEQAFNWLLGNTTDKLIF.

This clone has just a few counts. The TCRdb protein, from a much larger clone, departs from this DNA's translation at residue 11, likely by read error; the protein shown derives from the DNA. The rearrangement uses TRDV1 and TRDJ1; D possibly uses TRDD2 or TRDD3 (5 bases each). TCRdb is silent on the J gene; assignment here came from matching the DNA to germline. There are 27 residues in the CDR3. With 1 base removed from V and 4 bases from J, the gap between germline ends came to 49 bases. Per the germline V gene, CDR1 is TSWWSYY and CDR2 is QGS. CDR3 sequence: CALGEQILFYSGRLFSDRGGPLDKLIF. The CDR3 nucleotides read TGTGCTCTTGGGGAACAAATCCTATTCTACTCGGGGCGTTTATTCAGTGATAGGGGGGGTCCCCTCGATAAACTCATCTTT.

There are many counts of this clone. Within the sample, other DNA sequences also encode this same CDR3. The rearrangement joins TRDV1 to TRDJ1; a possible D gene is TRDD3 (5 bases). The CDR3 is made up of 17 amino acids. V shed 0 bases and J shed 7 bases, with 21 bases lying between them. Per germline, CDR1 TSWWSYY and CDR2 QGS. Here the CDR3 reads CALGELRPGGGHFKLIF. The CDR3 coding sequence is TGTGCTCTTGGGGAACTCAGGCCCGGAGGGGGCCACTTTAAACTCATCTTT.

This clone was seen ten or more times. TCRdb lists the protein of a much larger clone for this DNA, which differs at residue 14, so this is likely a read error; the protein given here is translated from the DNA itself. This chain links TRDV3 with TRDJ1; TRDD3 is a possible D gene (6 bases). Germline V gene lookup returns CDR1 TVYSNPD and CDR2 GDNSRS (reference sequence). CDR3 size: 15 residues. The CDR3 DNA reads TGTGCCTTAGTTCTTCCCCCGGGGATTAGGGGTAAACTCACCTTT. Translation: CALVLPPGIRGKLTF.

A few counts support this clone. TCRdb assigns this DNA the protein of a much larger clone, which departs from its translation at residue 9; this likely reflects a read error, and the protein shown comes from translating the DNA. The chain recombines TRDV1 with TRDJ1; 7 nucleotides line up with TRDD3. The CDR3 consists of 19 residues. The germline V gene has CDR1 TSWWSYY and CDR2 QGS. Trimming at V came to 7 bases and at J to 0 bases, leaving 20 bases not matched to a gene. In DNA, the CDR3 is TGTGCTCTTGCCCTACTCGGGACTGAGGGATACCTGTACACCGATAAACTCATCTTT. Translating it yields CALALLGTEGYLYTDKLIF.

This clone has only a few counts. TCRdb attributes to this sequence the protein of a much larger clone, which differs from the DNA translation at residue 15; a read error is likely, and the protein displayed is translated from the DNA. The chain recombines TRDV1 with TRDJ1; 10 nucleotides align to TRDD3. The J gene comes from matching the DNA to germline here; TCRdb lacks it. Germline lookup yields CDR1 TSWWSYY and CDR2 QGS. With 4 bases clipped from V and 3 bases from J, the junction kept 35 bases outside the gene matches. The CDR3 length is 25 residues. The CDR3 reads CALGAPAFPRSSVLWGIYFPDKLIF. The CDR3 coding sequence is TGTGCTCTTGGGGCACCCGCCTTCCCACGAAGCAGCGTACTCTGGGGGATATATTTTCCCGATAAACTCATCTTT.

Note on this clone: The protein given by TCRdb reflects a much larger clone and differs at residue 4 from this DNA's translation, likely from a read error; the protein shown is the DNA's translation. The chain uses TRDV2 and TRDJ1, with 7 bases aligning to TRDD3. TCRdb gives no J gene; it was assigned here by matching the DNA to germline. This CDR3 comprises 20 residues. V lost 5 bases to trimming and J lost 0 bases; unmatched junction nucleotides: 23. CDR1 is GEAIGNYY, CDR2 EKD, per germline. CDR3: CACGTLGNTHPEGYTDKLIF. CDR3 in DNA: TGTGCCTGTGGCACACTGGGGAATACCCACCCTGAGGGGTACACCGATAAACTCATCTTT.

This clone appeared many times. TCRdb attributes to this sequence the protein of a much larger clone, which differs from the DNA translation at residue 8; a read error is likely, and the protein displayed is translated from the DNA. The chain joins TRDV1 to TRDJ1, with 7 bases fitting TRDD3. There are 20 residues in the CDR3. Germline V gene lookup returns CDR1 TSWWSYY and CDR2 QGS. Losses at the gene ends were 4 bases for V and 2 bases for J; bases not matched to a gene: 22. The CDR3 spells CALGGSFSLLMGIVTDKLIF. In nucleotides, the CDR3 is TGTGCTCTTGGGGGGTCCTTTTCCCTACTCATGGGGATAGTAACCGATAAACTCATCTTT.

This clone has a handful of counts. This is likely an artifact of a read error, given a far larger clone one base away. Other DNA variants within this sample encode the same CDR3. The chain links TRDV1 to TRDJ1, with 10 nucleotides matching TRDD3. Here the J gene came from matching the DNA to germline, since TCRdb omits it. Germline assignment: CDR1 TSWWSYY and CDR2 QGS. This CDR3 contains 21 residues. CDR3 coding DNA: TGTGCCCTTGGGCCTCAATTCTTCCTATTTAGGGGGATACGCGATACCGATAAACTCATCTTT. Its translation: CALGPQFFLFRGIRDTDKLIF.